Listed below are T cell receptor beta chains from one sample, sequenced in a study of blood T cell repertoires in COVID-19. Assay used: immunoSEQ multiplex PCR; TCRdb lists only in-frame clones, some missing. This sample carries fewer than 400,000 clones, approximately 84% of them seen once, and the ten largest clones take less than 4.5%. Sequencing used PBMCs or T cells enriched from blood (not recorded which). The origin of the receptors is a young man who had recovered from COVID-19. Each CDR3 is given with its conserved first and last residue. Each record gives: V gene, J gene, CDR3 protein.

>TRBV6-1|TRBJ1-4
CASSEGRRLNEKLFF
>TRBV4-1|TRBJ1-3
CASSQVKGPRSGNTIYF
>TRBV15|TRBJ1-4
CATADRVNEKLFF
>TRBV6-5|TRBJ1-5
CASSSHRGGNQPQHF
>TRBV19|TRBJ1-1
CASRTRGTEAFF
>TRBV5-1|TRBJ2-5
CASSLASGGAYETQYF
>TRBV18|TRBJ1-5
CASSPGDRGNQPQHF
>TRBV7-8|TRBJ1-6
CASRPTGVGDNSPLHF
>TRBV5-1|TRBJ2-7
CASSLEWGLRASHEQYF
>TRBV18|TRBJ1-2
CASSPTGPITGYTF
>TRBV4-1|TRBJ2-3
CASSRAPLLEDGRTDTQYF
>TRBV6-5|TRBJ1-2
CASSHTGLGYTF
>TRBV5-1|TRBJ2-1
CASSLTSGRDNEQFF
>TRBV27|TRBJ1-2
CASSRGQTNYGYTF
>TRBV27|TRBJ2-5
CASAYGGFGETQYF
>TRBV7-8|TRBJ2-1
CASSLDFLEESSYNEQFF
>TRBV7-6|TRBJ2-5
CASSSTGVGETQYF
>TRBV24-1|TRBJ2-5
CATRGRGAETQYF
>TRBV6-4|TRBJ2-1
CASSPGLAGNNEQFF
>TRBV21-1|TRBJ2-4
CASSKQASGGAGSKNIQYF
>TRBV5-4|TRBJ1-2
CASSLDQTNGYTF
>TRBV3-1/TRBV3-2|TRBJ1-2
CASSRGQAANYGYTF
>TRBV5-5|TRBJ1-1
CASSLYGEGDIEAFF
>TRBV7-2|TRBJ2-3
CASSLAREADTQYF
>TRBV12-3/TRBV12-4|TRBJ1-1
CASRRGEGREAFF
>TRBV9|TRBJ1-1
CASSVLWRFTEAFF
>TRBV10-3|TRBJ1-5
CAISESAWGKLNQPQHF
>TRBV6-4|TRBJ2-3
CASSDIQGATDTQYF
>TRBV28|TRBJ1-4
CASTPGAPNEKLFF
>TRBV30|TRBJ2-7
CAGTLIRGASYEQYF
>TRBV6-5|TRBJ1-4
CASSYDEGASEKLFF
>TRBV18|TRBJ2-5
CASSQVTGWETQYF
>TRBV27|TRBJ1-1
CASLAPNTEAFF
>TRBV19|TRBJ1-2
CASSIDLSFPPSYTF
>TRBV5-1|TRBJ2-7
CASSLGGTSGHEQYF
>TRBV6-5|TRBJ1-2
CASSYSNRVEGYTF
>TRBV6-6|TRBJ2-3
CASGGAVDPDTQYF
>TRBV7-9|TRBJ1-1
CASSLAGQVGTEAFF
>TRBV24-1|TRBJ1-2
CATSDPNRGYTF